This T cell receptor beta chain originates from a study of siplizumab effects on memory and regulatory T cells. Worth noting for this clone: Its target is unknown.

V was pared by 4 bases and J by 4 bases, with 16 bases between. CDR3 length equals 14 residues. The germline gives CDR1 SQVTM, CDR2 ANQGSEA. Data came from immunoSEQ multiplex PCR; TCRdb stores just in-frame clones and leaves some out. The table shows about 57,000 clones, with over 80% occurring only once. Regarding the study as a whole: Naive T cell populations appeared to exhibit greater diversity than memory cells and appeared to be major alloresponse contributors.

The specimen was memory CD4+ T cells sorted from blood. The receptor comes from a human donor in good health. The J gene is TRBJ1-2, the V gene TRBV29-1, with D possibly TRBD1 on 6 matching bases. The CDR3 spells CSVGWAGATYGYTF. The CDR3, as DNA: TGCAGCGTTGGATGGGCAGGGGCGACCTATGGCTACACCTTC.